This T cell receptor (beta chain) is drawn from a study of cytomegalovirus exposure and HLA in healthy donors. The study's findings and limits: A later analysis showed HLA-associated TCR beta chains outstripping equally common others in clonal expansion. Sequencing likely caused a cluster of highly shared sequence variants. The Asian-associated ancestry cluster reportedly had fewer N-insertions than the approximately 690-donor mean in a later analysis. The study flagged around 150 TCR beta chains as cytomegalovirus-associated.

Comment on this clone: Its antigen is not identified.

CDR1 and CDR2 from the germline V gene are SEHNR and FQNEAQ (reference sequence). The CDR3 runs to 13 residues. V shed 1 base and J shed 6 bases, with 6 bases lying between them. Primers included in the PCR were 60 Vbeta and 13 Jbeta primers. This table comes from immunoSEQ multiplex PCR, and its TCRdb copy is limited to in-frame clones, with some not included. The repertoire consists of 130,000 to 150,000 clones, with roughly 80% occurring once and the leading ten covering 4.5% to 6.5%. The receptor was derived from a male donor in good health and CMV-seronegative. The sample consisted of PBMCs. The V call is TRBV7-9, the J call TRBJ2-2, with D uncertain. The CDR3 here is CASSLGAPGELFF. The CDR3 nucleotides are TGTGCCAGCAGCTTAGGGGCTCCCGGGGAGCTGTTTTTT.